Presented here are 29 T cell receptor beta chains from one specimen sequenced in a study of PD-1 blockade in classical Hodgkin lymphoma. Measured with immunoSEQ multiplex PCR; TCRdb has only the in-frame clones, and not every one. The sample consists of 15,000 to 20,000 clones, about 77% of them appearing once. The time point here: cycle 4 day 1 (C4D1), after five to seven weeks of nivolumab. Each patient experienced a relapse that followed autologous stem cell transplantation, and brentuximab vedotin exposure varied. The specimen was peripheral blood mononuclear cells (PBMCs), collected before the fourth cycle of nivolumab. Source of these receptors: a human donor with classical Hodgkin lymphoma.

The chain combines TRBV28 with TRBJ1-1; 10 nucleotides agree with TRBD1. This CDR3 region has 13 residues. Trimming took 9 bases from V and 5 from J; bases not matched to a gene: 6. Per the germline V gene, CDR1 is MDHEN and CDR2 is SYDVKM. In DNA form, the CDR3 reads TGTGCCAGTGGACAGGGGGTTCGGACTGAAGCTTTCTTT. Amino acids: CASGQGVRTEAFF.

The chain uses TRBV5-6 and TRBJ2-1; 9 bases are a match to TRBD2. Germline V CDR1 and CDR2: SGHDT, YYEEEE. The CDR3 length is 15 residues. V was clipped by 4 bases and J by 6 bases; unmatched bases: 8. The CDR3 DNA follows: TGTGCCAGCAGCCGTCCGGGACTAGCTCGCAATGAGCAGTTCTTC. Residues: CASSRPGLARNEQFF.

The chain uses TRBV27 and TRBJ1-4; D ambiguous. V lost 4 bases and J lost 5, with 17 bases in between. The CDR3 loop spans 16 amino acids. Germline assignment: CDR1 MNHEY and CDR2 SMNVEV (reference sequence). CDR3 nucleotide sequence: TGTGCCAGCAGTTACATCGCGCAGGCTAGCAATGAAAAACTGTTTTTT. Protein product: CASSYIAQASNEKLFF.

The chain uses TRBV19 and TRBJ2-3, with 8 positions matching TRBD2. With 6 bases clipped from V and 0 bases from J, the junction kept 2 bases outside the gene matches. In germline, CDR1 is LNHDA, CDR2 SQIVND (reference sequence). The CDR3 totals 14 residues. CDR3 coding DNA: TGTGCCAGTAGAGGACTAGCAAGCACAGATACGCAGTATTTT. Residues: CASRGLASTDTQYF.

The chain employs TRBV15 and TRBJ2-7; possibly TRBD1 or TRBD2 for D (6 bases each). Germline assignment: CDR1 LNHNV and CDR2 YYDKDF (reference sequence). The CDR3 is 15 amino acids. The germline V and J ends were trimmed by 0 bases and 6 bases, with 15 bases remaining between them. CDR3 residues: CATSRETGRLTEQYF. The CDR3 DNA is TGTGCCACCAGCAGAGAAACAGGGAGGCTAACCGAGCAGTACTTC.

This clone was seen a handful of times. The genes are TRBV12-5 and TRBJ2-1, with 9 bases that match TRBD2. The CDR3 has 15 amino acids. Germline values: CDR1 LGHNT, CDR2 FRNRAP. V lost 1 base to trimming and J lost 5 bases; unmatched junction nucleotides: 3. Here the CDR3 reads CASGLGLAGNNEQFF. CDR3 DNA: TGTGCTAGTGGTTTGGGCCTAGCGGGAAACAATGAGCAGTTCTTC.

The rearrangement uses TRBV28 and TRBJ1-6, with D possibly matching TRBD1 (5 bases). Trimming removed 6 bases at V and 11 bases at J, with 23 bases between. The CDR3 length is 16 residues. CDR1 MDHEN and CDR2 SYDVKM come from the germline V gene. CDR3: CASRPLTGLGRAPLHF. The DNA for the CDR3 is TGTGCCAGCAGGCCTCTTACGGGGCTGGGCCGGGCACCCCTCCACTTT.

The chain employs TRBV6-6 and TRBJ1-1; D might be TRBD1 (5 bases). The V end lost 6 bases, the J end lost 1 base, and 9 bases lay between the germline ends. The CDR3 sequence is 13 residues long. Germline-derived CDR1 and CDR2 are MNHNY and SVGAGI (reference sequence). CDR3 residues: CASSLDRNTEAFF. DNA for the CDR3: TGTGCCAGCAGCCTCGACAGGAACACTGAAGCTTTCTTT.

This rearrangement joins TRBV6-5 to TRBJ1-4; no firm D call. Germline assignment: CDR1 MNHEY and CDR2 SVGAGI. The CDR3 covers 13 residues. Trimming removed 0 bases at V and 7 bases at J, with 6 bases between. This CDR3 reads CASSYSISEKLFF. CDR3 DNA: TGTGCCAGCAGTTACTCGATTTCTGAAAAACTGTTTTTT.

V is TRBV28 and J is TRBJ2-2; no clear D gene. CDR1 is MDHEN, CDR2 SYDVKM, per germline. The CDR3 has 13 amino acids. Deletions cut 11 bases from V and 2 bases from J, with 12 bases between. The CDR3 reads CAVPASNTGELFF. Written as DNA, the CDR3 is TGTGCCGTCCCGGCCTCTAACACCGGGGAGCTGTTTTTT.

The chain is built from TRBV7-3 and TRBJ2-1, with D maybe TRBD2 (6 bases). V lost 1 base and J 9 bases, leaving 7 bases between the germline ends. The germline CDR1 and CDR2 sequences are SGHTA and FQGTGA. CDR3 length equals 12 residues. CDR3 amino acids: CASSLNSGEQFF. CDR3 DNA: TGTGCCAGCAGCTTAAATAGCGGTGAGCAGTTCTTC.

Worth noting for this clone: In the same sample, other DNA sequences code for this CDR3. The V call is TRBV19, the J call TRBJ2-2, with D unresolved. The length of the CDR3 is 12 residues. Trimming removed 3 bases at V and 6 bases at J, with 5 bases between. Looked up from germline, CDR1 is LNHDA and CDR2 is SQIVND (reference sequence). CDR3 protein: CASSILSGELFF. CDR3 DNA: TGTGCCAGTAGTATTTTATCCGGGGAGCTGTTTTTT.

In its sample, this clone ranks as medium-sized. The CDR3 DNA is TGTGCCAGCAGCTTAAACGCTGACTACGAGCAGTACGTC. As protein: CASSLNADYEQYV. This chain uses TRBV7-9 with TRBJ2-7; unclear D gene. V lost 2 bases and J 3 bases, leaving 8 bases between the germline ends. CDR3 size: 13 residues. CDR1 is SEHNR, CDR2 FQNEAQ, per germline (reference sequence).

The chain couples TRBV5-4 to TRBJ2-1; maybe TRBD2 (5 bases). This CDR3 has 14 residues. Trimming removed 0 bases from V and 6 bases from J, with 10 bases in between. CDR1 is SGHNT and CDR2 is YYREEE in the germline V gene (reference sequence). In DNA, the CDR3 is TGTGCCAGCAGCTTGGTGGCGGGTAGCAATGAGCAGTTCTTC. Amino acid sequence: CASSLVAGSNEQFF.

About this clone itself: Other DNA sequences in this specimen translate into the identical CDR3. This rearrangement joins TRBV14 to TRBJ1-2, with 9 positions matching TRBD1. This CDR3 has 14 residues. J was trimmed by 4 bases and V by 6 bases; bases with no gene match: 6. Germline values: CDR1 SGHDN, CDR2 FVKESK. The CDR3 protein is CASSSMTGGYGYTF. Here the CDR3 DNA reads TGTGCCAGCAGTTCAATGACAGGGGGCTATGGCTACACCTTC. Full variable domain (outside the CDR3, taken from reference TRBV14 and TRBJ1-2): EAGVTQFPSHSVIEKGQTVTLRCDPISGHDNLYWYRRVMGKEIKFLLHFVKESKQDESGMPNNRFLAERTGGTYSTLKVQPAELEDSGVYFCASSSMTGGYGYTFGSGTRLTVV.

This clone showed up just once. The chain has TRBV5-1 and TRBJ1-3, with 8 bases that match TRBD1. Trimming at V came to 3 bases and at J to 0 bases, leaving 5 bases not matched to a gene. Germline V CDR1 and CDR2: SGHRS, YFSETQ. The CDR3 is 16 residues long. CDR3 DNA: TGCGCCAGCAGCTATGGACAGGGCCACTCTGGAAACACCATATATTTT. Translation gives CASSYGQGHSGNTIYF.

This chain joins TRBV5-5 and TRBJ2-1, with TRBD2 matching 9 bases. Per the germline V gene, CDR1 is SGHKS and CDR2 is YYEKEE (reference sequence). Trimming removed 2 bases from V and 2 bases from J; junction bases left unmatched: 2. This CDR3 has 15 amino acids. As DNA, the CDR3 is TGTGCCAGCAGCTTCATAGCGGGGGCCTACAATGAGCAGTTCTTC. It specifies CASSFIAGAYNEQFF.

In DNA, the CDR3 is TGCGCCAGCAGCTTGAATGACCGCGGAGCAGGGGGAAAACTGTTTTTT. Protein product: CASSLNDRGAGGKLFF. The chain employs TRBV5-1 and TRBJ1-4, with 7 bases matching TRBD1. Germline-derived CDR1 and CDR2 are SGHRS and YFSETQ. J lost 10 bases, V lost 1 base, and 13 bases had no gene match. The CDR3 is 16 residues long.

The rearrangement joins TRBV5-4 to TRBJ2-5; 8 positions agree with TRBD1. CDR1 SGHNT and CDR2 YYREEE come from the germline V gene (reference sequence). The CDR3 runs 13 residues. V dropped 3 bases and J dropped 5; count of bases not matched to a gene: 3. DNA of the CDR3: TGTGCCAGCAGCTCCAGGGGGCGGGAGACCCAGTACTTC. Its translation is CASSSRGRETQYF.

V and J are TRBV7-2 and TRBJ1-5; D not certain. Germline V lookup: CDR1 SGHTA, CDR2 FQGNSA. The V end was cut by 5 bases, the J end by 3 bases, with 11 bases between. CDR3 size: 14 residues. CDR3 coding DNA: TGTGCCAGCAGCCGGCCAGGTGCCAATCAGCCCCAGCATTTT. Its translation: CASSRPGANQPQHF.

This clone is labeled medium-sized. The rearrangement links TRBV9 to TRBJ2-1; D possibly matches TRBD1 or TRBD2 (5 bases each). This CDR3 contains 13 residues. The germline CDR1 and CDR2 sequences are SGDLS and YYNGEE. Trimming removed 2 bases at V and 5 bases at J, with 8 bases between. CDR3 sequence (DNA): TGTGCCAGCAGCGTTTGGGGGAACAATGAGCAGTTCTTC. Translating gives CASSVWGNNEQFF.

The rearrangement links TRBV5-6 to TRBJ1-5; D gene uncertain. The germline CDR1 and CDR2 sequences are SGHDT and YYEEEE. The length of the CDR3 is 17 residues. V lost 5 bases to trimming and J lost 3 bases, with 21 bases between them. CDR3 nucleotide sequence: TGTGCCAGCAGTCGTGGCTATAGTCAGGTAGTCAATCAGCCCCAGCATTTT. Protein: CASSRGYSQVVNQPQHF.

The rearrangement uses TRBV5-6 and TRBJ1-2, with D possibly being TRBD1 (5 bases). The CDR3 contains 16 residues. Trimming removed 4 bases from V and 1 base from J, with 17 bases in between. Looked up from germline, CDR1 is SGHDT and CDR2 is YYEEEE. The CDR3 is CASSPKSTALNYGYTF. The DNA of the CDR3 is TGTGCCAGCAGCCCAAAATCGACAGCCCTTAACTATGGCTACACCTTC. Using reference TRBV5-6 and TRBJ1-2 for the parts outside the CDR3, the full variable domain is DAGVTQSPTHLIKTRGQQVTLRCSPKSGHDTVSWYQQALGQGPQFIFQYYEEEERQRGNFPDRFSGHQFPNYSSELNVNALLLGDSALYLCASSPKSTALNYGYTFGSGTRLTVV.

This chain uses TRBV6-6 with TRBJ2-1, with a possible D match to TRBD2 (7 bases). The CDR3 sequence is 15 residues long. Per the germline V gene, CDR1 is MNHNY and CDR2 is SVGAGI (reference sequence). Deletions cut 6 bases from V and 4 bases from J, with 16 bases between. The CDR3 loop is CASSLRGGSYNEQFF. DNA of the CDR3: TGTGCCAGCAGCCTCAGGGGCGGGAGTTACAATGAGCAGTTCTTC.

The chain is built from TRBV4-3 and TRBJ2-4; D uncertain. The CDR3 extends over 14 amino acids. Per germline, CDR1 LGHNA and CDR2 YSLEER. Trimming stripped 0 bases from V and 5 bases from J, with 8 bases between. The CDR3 reads CASSQDPSENIQYF. As DNA, the CDR3 is TGCGCCAGCAGCCAAGATCCCTCGGAAAACATTCAGTACTTC.

The chain couples TRBV6-5 to TRBJ1-2; 7 bases align to TRBD1. The CDR3 is 14 amino acids. V was pared by 0 bases and J by 9 bases, with 7 bases of the junction left unmatched. Germline lookup yields CDR1 MNHEY and CDR2 SVGAGI. The CDR3: CASSYSGRGLSYTF. CDR3 sequence (DNA): TGTGCCAGCAGTTACTCGGGGAGGGGGCTTAGCTACACCTTC.

The chain joins TRBV19 to TRBJ2-7, with D maybe TRBD2 (5 bases). CDR1 and CDR2 (germline): LNHDA, SQIVND (reference sequence). The CDR3 totals 13 residues. V gave up 2 bases and J gave up 3 bases, with 8 bases separating them. The CDR3 loop reads CASSILAGYEQYF. CDR3 DNA sequence: TGTGCCAGTAGTATACTTGCGGGCTACGAGCAGTACTTC.

This chain uses TRBV19 with TRBJ1-4; D gene uncertain. V was cut by 3 bases and J by 7 bases, with 9 bases left in between. Germline values: CDR1 LNHDA, CDR2 SQIVND (reference sequence). The CDR3 is 13 residues long. CDR3 amino acids: CASSINRAEKLFF. The CDR3 DNA sequence: TGTGCCAGTAGTATCAATCGGGCTGAAAAACTGTTTTTT.

This clone was observed a handful of times. This chain uses TRBV5-6 with TRBJ2-5; D might be TRBD2 (7 bases). Trimming stripped 3 bases from V and 6 bases from J, with 12 bases between. Per germline, CDR1 SGHDT and CDR2 YYEEEE. The CDR3 length is 13 residues. The CDR3 spells CASSSPGGQTQYF. Written as DNA, the CDR3 is TGTGCCAGCAGCTCACCCGGGGGGCAGACCCAGTACTTC.